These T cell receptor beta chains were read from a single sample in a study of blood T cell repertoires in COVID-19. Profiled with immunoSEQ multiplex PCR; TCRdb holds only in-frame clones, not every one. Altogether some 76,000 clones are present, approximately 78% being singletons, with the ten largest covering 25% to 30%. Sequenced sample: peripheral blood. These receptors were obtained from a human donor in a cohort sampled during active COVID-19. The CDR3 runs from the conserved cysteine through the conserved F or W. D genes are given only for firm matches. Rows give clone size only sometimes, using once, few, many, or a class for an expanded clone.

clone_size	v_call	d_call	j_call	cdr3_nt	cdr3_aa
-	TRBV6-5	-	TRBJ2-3	TGTGCCAGCAGTTATAGGCGGGGCCTCACAGATACGCAGTATTTT	CASSYRRGLTDTQYF
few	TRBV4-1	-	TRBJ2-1	TGCGCCAGCAGCCAAGAAGCCGGGACTCAAAACAATGAGCAGTTCTTC	CASSQEAGTQNNEQFF
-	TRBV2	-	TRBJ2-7	TGTGCCAGCACAGGGTTCTCCTACGAGCAGTACTTC	CASTGFSYEQYF
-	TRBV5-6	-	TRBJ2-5	TGTGCCAGCAGCTTGTTGTCAGCGAACCAAGAGACCCAGTACTTC	CASSLLSANQETQYF
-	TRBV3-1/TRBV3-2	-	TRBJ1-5	TGTGCCAGCAGCCAGGGGCCTAATCAGCCCCAGCATTTT	CASSQGPNQPQHF
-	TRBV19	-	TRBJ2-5	TGTGCCAGTAGCAGGGACAACCAAGAGACCCAGTACTTC	CASSRDNQETQYF
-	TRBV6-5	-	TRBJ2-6	TGTGCCAGCGGGCGCAGCTCTGGGGCCAACGTCCTGACTTTC	CASGRSSGANVLTF
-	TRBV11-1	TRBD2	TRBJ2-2	TGTGCCAGCACCAGACTAGCGGGGGTTTCCGGGGAGCTGTTTTTT	CASTRLAGVSGELFF
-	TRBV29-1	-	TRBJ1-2	TGCAGCGTACCCACAGGGTATGGCTACACCTTC	CSVPTGYGYTF
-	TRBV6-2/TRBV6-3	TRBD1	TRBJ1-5	TGTGCCAGCACCCCCGGGGCAGGGGGAGCCAATCAGCCCCAGCATTTT	CASTPGAGGANQPQHF
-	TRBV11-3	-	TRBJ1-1	TGTGCCAGCAGCTTAGGGGGGAGGACGAACACTGAAGCTTTCTTT	CASSLGGRTNTEAFF
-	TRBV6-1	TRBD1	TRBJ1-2	TGTGCCAGCAGTGAATGGACAGGGAGCGCCTATGGCTACACCTTC	CASSEWTGSAYGYTF
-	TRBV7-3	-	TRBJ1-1	TGTGCCAGCAGCCCCTCGGGGAGCACTGAAGCTTTCTTT	CASSPSGSTEAFF
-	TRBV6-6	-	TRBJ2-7	TGTGCCAGCAGTTCTCCACGACCCGGGACTTCCTACGAGCAGTACTTC	CASSSPRPGTSYEQYF
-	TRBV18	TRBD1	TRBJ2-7	TGTGCCAGCTCACCACCGGGACAGGGGGCCCACGAGCAGTACTTC	CASSPPGQGAHEQYF
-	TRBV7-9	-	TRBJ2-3	TGTGCCAGCAGCTCAGGTTTCCTCACAGATACGCAGTATTTT	CASSSGFLTDTQYF
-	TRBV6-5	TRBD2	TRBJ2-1	TGTGCCAGCGGACTCACTAGCGGGGCGTACAATGAGCAGTTCTTC	CASGLTSGAYNEQFF
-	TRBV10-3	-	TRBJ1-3	TGTGCCATCAGTGAAGCGGTGAATCGAAACACCATATATTTT	CAISEAVNRNTIYF
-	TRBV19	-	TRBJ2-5	TGTGCCAGTAGTAGGAACAGGGCCGAAGAGACCCAGTACTTC	CASSRNRAEETQYF
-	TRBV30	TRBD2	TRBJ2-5	TGTGCCTGGAGGCCTAGCGGGGGCAAGACCCAGTACTTC	CAWRPSGGKTQYF
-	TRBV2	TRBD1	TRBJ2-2	TGTGCCAGCAACCCGGACAGGAGAACCGGGGAGCTGTTTTTT	CASNPDRRTGELFF
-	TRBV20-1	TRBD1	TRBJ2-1	TGCAGTGCTAGTCCTTCCCCTCGACAGGGATGGGAGCAGTTCTTC	CSASPSPRQGWEQFF
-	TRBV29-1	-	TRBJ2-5	TGCAGCGTTGAGGGATATACAGGGTGGGGGGAGACCCAGTACTTC	CSVEGYTGWGETQYF
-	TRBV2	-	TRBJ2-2	TGTGCCAGCAGTAATACAGGGAACACCGGGGAGCTGTTTTTT	CASSNTGNTGELFF
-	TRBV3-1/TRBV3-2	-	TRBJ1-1	TGTGCCAGCAGCCAAGGGGCAGGCACTGAAGCTTTCTTT	CASSQGAGTEAFF
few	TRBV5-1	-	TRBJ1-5	TGCGCCAGCAGCTTAGGGGACTATAGCAATCAGCCCCAGCATTTT	CASSLGDYSNQPQHF
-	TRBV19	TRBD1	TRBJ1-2	TGTGCCAGTAGCCACCGACAGGGCCTCTATGGCTACACCTTC	CASSHRQGLYGYTF
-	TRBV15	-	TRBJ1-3	TGTGCCACCAGCTGGGCCACTGGAAACACCATATATTTT	CATSWATGNTIYF
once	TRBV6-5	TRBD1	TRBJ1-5	TGTGCCAGCAGACCCGGACAGGGGGGAGGCTGGCCCCAGCATTTT	CASRPGQGGGWPQHF
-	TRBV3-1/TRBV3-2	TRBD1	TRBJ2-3	TGTGCCAGCAGCCAGTTGACAGGGAGCACAGATACGCAGTATTTT	CASSQLTGSTDTQYF
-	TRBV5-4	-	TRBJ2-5	TGTGCCAGCAGCTTGCGGCAGGCCGTCCAAGAGACCCAGTACTTC	CASSLRQAVQETQYF
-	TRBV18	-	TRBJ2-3	TGTGCCAGCTCACCATCTTACTCCACAGATACGCAGTATTTT	CASSPSYSTDTQYF
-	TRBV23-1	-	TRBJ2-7	TGCGCCAGCAGTCAATCAGAGGGGGACGGGGCCTACGAGCAGTACTTC	CASSQSEGDGAYEQYF
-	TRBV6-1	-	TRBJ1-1	TGTGCCAGCAGTGAATGGAGGGTGGCTGAAGCTTTCTTT	CASSEWRVAEAFF
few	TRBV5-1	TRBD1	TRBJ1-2	TGCGCCAGCAGCTTGGATCGGGACAGGGGGCTCTATGGCTACACCTTC	CASSLDRDRGLYGYTF
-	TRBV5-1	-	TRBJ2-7	TGCGCCAGCAGCGTTGCGGGCCCGCCGGACGAGCAGTACTTC	CASSVAGPPDEQYF
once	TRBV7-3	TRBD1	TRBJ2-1	TGTGCCAGCAGCTTAGCCGGGACAGTGAACGATGAGCAGTTCTTC	CASSLAGTVNDEQFF
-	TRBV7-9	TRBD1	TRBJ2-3	TGTGCCAGCAGCATTGGACAGGGGGCAGATACGCAGTATTTT	CASSIGQGADTQYF
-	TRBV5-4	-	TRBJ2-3	TGTGCCAGCAGCCCCTTTGGCGGGCAGGTCACAGATACGCAGTATTTT	CASSPFGGQVTDTQYF
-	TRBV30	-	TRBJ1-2	TGTGCCTGGAGTCGCAATGGGGGGGCTTCTAACTATGGCTACACCTTC	CAWSRNGGASNYGYTF
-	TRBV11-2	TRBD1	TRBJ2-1	TGTGCCAGCAGCCGGAGGGGGACAGGGGGAGGTGAGCAGTTCTTC	CASSRRGTGGGEQFF
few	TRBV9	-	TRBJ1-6	TGTGCCAGCAGCGTAGGTGGGCCTACCGCAAATTCACCCCTCCACTTT	CASSVGGPTANSPLHF
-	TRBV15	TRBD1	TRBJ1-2	TGTGCCACCAGCAGATCGTGGGACAGGGGGCTCGGCTACACCTTC	CATSRSWDRGLGYTF
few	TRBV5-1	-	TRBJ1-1	TGCGCCAGCAGCTTGACCGCGGGGGGAAGTACTGAAGCTTTCTTT	CASSLTAGGSTEAFF
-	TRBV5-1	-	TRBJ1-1	TGCGCCAGCAGCTCCGGGGTGGGGAACACTGAAGCTTTCTTT	CASSSGVGNTEAFF
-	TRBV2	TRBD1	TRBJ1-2	TGTGCCAGCACCCGGGACAGGGACTATGGCTACACCTTC	CASTRDRDYGYTF
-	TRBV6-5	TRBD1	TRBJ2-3	TGTGCCAGCCCCCACCAGGGGGCCGCAGATACGCAGTATTTT	CASPHQGAADTQYF
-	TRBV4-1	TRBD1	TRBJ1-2	TGCGCCAGCAGCCAACCGCTGACAGGGGGCTCTGGCTACACCTTC	CASSQPLTGGSGYTF
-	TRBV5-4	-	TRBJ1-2	TGTGCCAGCAGCTTGTCAGGGTTACTCGGCTACACCTTC	CASSLSGLLGYTF